Shown below are 30 T cell receptor beta chains from a single sample sequenced in a study of shared clonotypes between healthy human individuals. TCRdb keeps only in-frame clones here, not all; method: immunoSEQ multiplex PCR. The sample has some 2,100,000 clones; more than 90% are singletons. The material sequenced was naive CD4+ T cells sorted from blood. Subset denoted: CD45RA+ positively selected. The source is a man aged 18 to 29 in good health.

The V gene is TRBV5-1, the J gene TRBJ1-3; D is unclear. The CDR3 is made up of 13 amino acids. Germline loops: CDR1 SGHRS, CDR2 YFSETQ. Trimming removed 5 bases from V and 4 bases from J, with 10 bases in between. The CDR3 here is CASRANIGNTIYF. DNA for the CDR3: TGCGCCAGCAGGGCCAATATCGGAAACACCATATATTTT.

This sequence joins TRBV2 and TRBJ2-7; D may be TRBD2 (7 bases). There are 15 residues in the CDR3. Germline V gene data show CDR1 as SNHLY and CDR2 as FYNNEI. The V gene lost 6 bases and the J gene lost 8 bases, with 23 bases spanning the gap. In nucleotides, the CDR3 is TGTGCCAGCAGCTCCCCAGGGGAGGGGTTAGGTCAGCAGTACTTC. Its translation: CASSSPGEGLGQQYF.

V gene TRBV6-5 combines with J gene TRBJ2-1; 13 bases fit TRBD2. CDR3 length equals 15 residues. CDR1 and CDR2 from the germline V gene are MNHEY and SVGAGI. Unmatched junction bases numbered 5, after V lost 2 bases and J lost 10 bases. CDR3 bases: TGTGCCAGCAGTTACGAGACTAGCGGGAGGAGGGAGCAGTTCTTC. Translated: CASSYETSGRREQFF.

The V and J genes are TRBV18 and TRBJ2-1; D might be TRBD2 (6 bases). The CDR3 is 15 amino acids. The V gene's germline CDR1 is KGHSH and CDR2 LQKENI. Trimming left V 2 bases short and J 6 bases short, with 14 bases between. The CDR3 nucleotides read TGTGCCAGCTCACCATGGGGGGACTCAATCAATGAGCAGTTCTTC. Translating gives CASSPWGDSINEQFF. The entire variable domain, with the rest obtained from reference TRBV18 and TRBJ2-1, is as follows: NAGVMQNPRHLVRRRGQEARLRCSPMKGHSHVYWYRQLPEEGLKFMVYLQKENIIDESGMPKERFSAEFPKEGPSILRIQQVVRGDSAAYFCASSPWGDSINEQFFGPGTRLTVL.

The chain recombines TRBV18 with TRBJ2-3, with 7 bases that match TRBD1. Germline V gene data show CDR1 as KGHSH and CDR2 as LQKENI. Germline trimming cut 8 bases from V and 0 bases from J; bases unmatched to any gene: 11. The CDR3 is 16 amino acids. CDR3 DNA sequence: TGTGCCAGCACCCCTACAAGGGGGCCCAGCACAGATACGCAGTATTTT. Its protein is CASTPTRGPSTDTQYF.

This chain joins TRBV19 and TRBJ1-1, with D perhaps TRBD1 (5 bases). CDR1 and CDR2 from the germline V gene are LNHDA and SQIVND (reference sequence). V was shortened by 5 bases and J by 0 bases, with 7 bases between the two germline ends. CDR3 length equals 13 residues. The CDR3, as DNA: TGTGCCAGTAGTGGGGCGCTGAACACTGAAGCTTTCTTT. Encoded protein: CASSGALNTEAFF.

The chain couples TRBV5-1 to TRBJ2-6, with D maybe TRBD1 (5 bases). CDR1 is SGHRS and CDR2 is YFSETQ in the germline V gene. There are 16 residues in the CDR3. The V end was cut by 2 bases, the J end by 2 bases, with 11 bases between. CDR3 sequence reads: CASSFQTAPGANVLTF. The CDR3 coding sequence is TGCGCCAGCAGCTTCCAGACAGCCCCTGGGGCCAACGTCCTGACTTTC.

The chain recombines TRBV5-6 with TRBJ2-3; 9 nucleotides agree with TRBD1. In germline, CDR1 is SGHDT, CDR2 YYEEEE. J gave up 4 bases and V 5 bases, and 8 bases lay outside the gene matches. This CDR3 comprises 15 residues. The DNA for the CDR3 is TGTGCCAGCAGAAGGGACAGGGAGTTCCCAGATACGCAGTATTTT. Translating it yields CASRRDREFPDTQYF.

This chain uses TRBV18 with TRBJ1-1; D unclear. The germline gives CDR1 KGHSH, CDR2 LQKENI. Trimming stripped 1 base from V and 0 bases from J, with 15 bases between. The CDR3 is 17 residues long. CDR3 bases: TGTGCCAGCTCACCACAAGGCAGTTTTGACATGAACACTGAAGCTTTCTTT. Amino acid sequence: CASSPQGSFDMNTEAFF.

This sequence joins TRBV11-2 and TRBJ2-1; TRBD2 matches at 8 bases. There are 17 residues in the CDR3. The trim removed 2 bases at V and 3 bases at J, leaving 9 bases unmatched. CDR1 is SGHAT and CDR2 is FQNNGV in the germline V gene. The DNA for the CDR3 is TGTGCCAGCAGCTTAAGATCCCCGGGACTAGTCTACAATGAGCAGTTCTTC. Translating it yields CASSLRSPGLVYNEQFF.

The rearrangement links TRBV28 to TRBJ1-1; D unresolved. This CDR3 comprises 14 residues. Germline-derived CDR1 and CDR2 are MDHEN and SYDVKM. V lost 3 bases to trimming and J lost 1 base, with 9 bases between them. CDR3: CASSLAGTNTEAFF. The CDR3 DNA is TGTGCCAGCAGTTTGGCGGGAACGAACACTGAAGCTTTCTTT.

This chain links TRBV6-5 with TRBJ2-7; TRBD2 matches at 7 bases. The CDR3 consists of 14 residues. In germline, CDR1 is MNHEY, CDR2 SVGAGI. V lost 7 bases, J lost 6 bases, and 12 bases stayed unmatched. In DNA form, the CDR3 reads TGTGCCAGCACATTGGGGGAGGGCCGCGGCGAGCAGTACTTC. It translates to CASTLGEGRGEQYF.

V is TRBV10-3 and J is TRBJ2-2, with TRBD1 matching over 8 bases. The germline V gene has CDR1 ENHRY and CDR2 SYGVKD. The length of the CDR3 is 14 residues. Unmatched junction bases numbered 1, after V lost 4 bases and J lost 3 bases. CDR3 sequence: CAISGTGYTGELFF. DNA of the CDR3: TGTGCCATCAGTGGGACAGGGTACACCGGGGAGCTGTTTTTT.

The CDR3: CASSLDITYEQYF. CDR3 sequence (DNA): TGTGCCAGCAGCTTGGACATTACCTACGAGCAGTACTTC. The genes are TRBV5-5 and TRBJ2-7; D unresolved. Germline V gene sequence: CDR1 SGHKS, CDR2 YYEKEE (reference sequence). V lost 0 bases, J lost 2 bases, and 6 bases lay in between. The CDR3 covers 13 residues.

This clone was detected only once. The V call is TRBV4-1, the J call TRBJ2-5; the D is unclear. Germline V gives CDR1 MGHRA, CDR2 YSYEKL. The V end lost 1 base, the J end lost 1 base, and 7 bases lay between the germline ends. The CDR3 spans 14 residues. CDR3 sequence reads: CASSQGLIQETQYF. The CDR3 region has the DNA TGCGCCAGCAGCCAAGGACTGATCCAAGAGACCCAGTACTTC.

V usage is TRBV7-9 and J usage is TRBJ1-2, with a weak D call TRBD1 (6 bases). CDR3 length: 18 amino acids. V lost 1 base and J 0 bases, leaving 18 bases between the germline ends. Germline V gives CDR1 SEHNR, CDR2 FQNEAQ (reference sequence). The CDR3 DNA reads TGTGCCAGCAGCTTAGGACTTCTGGCGACAGGCTCTAACTATGGCTACACCTTC. This translates into CASSLGLLATGSNYGYTF.

The chain is built from TRBV13 and TRBJ1-1, with D unresolved. The germline V gene encodes CDR1 PRHDT and CDR2 FYEKMQ (reference sequence). The V end was cut by 2 bases, the J end by 1 base, with 5 bases between. The CDR3 extends over 13 amino acids. The CDR3 DNA reads TGTGCCAGCAGCTTAACTGGGAACACTGAAGCTTTCTTT. Protein product: CASSLTGNTEAFF.

This chain links TRBV7-2 with TRBJ2-2; D unclear. V lost 5 bases and J lost 5, with 12 bases in between. The CDR3 spans 14 residues. Germline assignment: CDR1 SGHTA and CDR2 FQGNSA. In DNA, the CDR3 is TGTGCCAGCAGCCTCCCCTGGAATACCGGGGAGCTGTTTTTT. Residues: CASSLPWNTGELFF.

To note about this clone: The sample holds other DNA sequences that translate to the same CDR3. V and J are TRBV7-2 and TRBJ2-2; no clear D gene. Germline lookup yields CDR1 SGHTA and CDR2 FQGNSA. The CDR3 extends over 13 amino acids. V was pared by 6 bases and J by 5 bases, with 10 bases between. CDR3 sequence: CASSPLGTGELFF. CDR3 in DNA: TGTGCCAGCAGTCCGCTGGGAACCGGGGAGCTGTTTTTT.

The chain uses TRBV5-1 and TRBJ2-1; TRBD2 might be the D (5 bases). CDR1 and CDR2 (germline): SGHRS, YFSETQ. The CDR3 runs to 15 residues. V lost 0 bases to trimming and J lost 6 bases, with 13 bases between them. The CDR3 sequence is CASSLDLGGFNEQFF. CDR3 DNA: TGCGCCAGCAGCTTGGATCTAGGAGGATTCAATGAGCAGTTCTTC.

The rearrangement joins TRBV18 to TRBJ1-1, with D hard to call. Trimming cost V 6 bases and J 0 bases, with 14 bases left between them. Germline CDR1 is KGHSH and CDR2 is LQKENI. The CDR3 runs 15 residues. DNA for the CDR3: TGTGCCAGCTCGCCTTTTAAGGATTTGAACACTGAAGCTTTCTTT. This codes for CASSPFKDLNTEAFF.

This clone occurred a few times. The gene calls are TRBV5-3 and TRBJ1-5; D remains ambiguous. TRBV5-3 is reported as an ORF; its role is uncertain. This CDR3 contains 13 residues. The V end was cut by 8 bases, the J end by 3 bases, with 12 bases between. Here the CDR3 reads CARSDAINQPQHF. The CDR3 coding sequence is TGTGCCAGGAGTGACGCAATCAATCAGCCCCAGCATTTT.

J is TRBJ2-1 and V is TRBV5-1; 11 positions match TRBD2. From germline, CDR1 is SGHRS and CDR2 YFSETQ. The CDR3 spans 17 residues. J lost 6 bases, V lost 4 bases, and 12 bases had no gene match. The CDR3 DNA is TGCGCCAGCAGCGAGACGAAACCGGGACTAGCGGTCAATGAGCAGTTCTTC. This encodes CASSETKPGLAVNEQFF.

The gene calls are TRBV18 and TRBJ2-7, with 8 nucleotides matching TRBD2. V lost 5 bases, J lost 3 bases, and 9 bases stayed unmatched. From germline, CDR1 is KGHSH and CDR2 LQKENI. This CDR3 is 15 amino acids long. The CDR3 region has the DNA TGTGCCAGCTCATCATCTCTGAGCGGGGGCTACGAGCAGTACTTC. It yields the protein CASSSSLSGGYEQYF.

V and J are TRBV5-4 and TRBJ1-2, with 8 bases fitting TRBD1. CDR1 is SGHNT, CDR2 YYREEE, per germline (reference sequence). Trimming cost V 5 bases and J 2 bases; bases outside gene matches: 5. The CDR3 sequence is 14 residues long. CDR3 region: CASSSTGANYGYTF. CDR3 nucleotide sequence: TGTGCCAGCAGTTCGACAGGGGCCAACTATGGCTACACCTTC.

As for this clone: Other DNA sequences within the sample encode an identical CDR3. This chain uses TRBV10-1 with TRBJ2-3, with D possibly being TRBD1 (6 bases). Germline lookup yields CDR1 WNHNN and CDR2 SYGVQD (reference sequence). Trimming took off 0 bases at V and 0 bases at J, with 7 bases between the two ends. The CDR3 length is 15 residues. This chain's CDR3 is CASSESRGSTDTQYF. The CDR3, as DNA: TGCGCCAGCAGTGAGTCCAGGGGAAGCACAGATACGCAGTATTTT.

The gene calls are TRBV7-2 and TRBJ1-2; D unclear. CDR3 size: 15 residues. Germline lookup yields CDR1 SGHTA and CDR2 FQGNSA. V was clipped by 5 bases and J by 6 bases, with 19 bases between them. The CDR3 DNA follows: TGTGCCAGCAGCCTAGGATTGCGGGGTCAGCATGGCTACACCTTC. This sequence encodes CASSLGLRGQHGYTF. Looking up the rest from reference TRBV7-2 and TRBJ1-2 gives the full variable domain: GAGVSQSPSNKVTEKGKDVELRCDPISGHTALYWYRQSLGQGLEFLIYFQGNSAPDKSGLPSDRFSAERTGGSVSTLTIQRTQQEDSAVYLCASSLGLRGQHGYTFGSGTRLTVV.

This chain connects TRBV7-6 to TRBJ1-1; D is ambiguous. Trimming removed 1 base at V and 2 bases at J, with 8 bases between. CDR3 size: 14 residues. Germline lookup yields CDR1 SGHVS and CDR2 FNYEAQ. For the CDR3, the DNA is TGTGCCAGCAGCTTAGGGCATGGAAACACTGAAGCTTTCTTT. Translating it yields CASSLGHGNTEAFF.

The chain uses TRBV5-6 and TRBJ1-2, with D perhaps TRBD1 (5 bases). Germline CDR1 SGHDT, CDR2 YYEEEE. Between the trimmed V and J ends, which lost 6 bases and 4 bases, there was a span of 16 bases. The CDR3 has 14 residues. The CDR3 sequence: CASNPGTGSYGYTF. The CDR3 coding sequence is TGTGCCAGCAACCCGGGGACGGGCTCCTATGGCTACACCTTC.

V and J are TRBV6-6 and TRBJ2-7; D is unresolved. V gave up 6 bases and J gave up 3 bases, with 12 bases separating them. The CDR3 sequence is 13 residues long. The V gene's germline CDR1 is MNHNY and CDR2 SVGAGI (reference sequence). The chain's CDR3 is CASRPTFSYEQYF. DNA for the CDR3: TGTGCCAGCAGACCGACTTTTAGCTACGAGCAGTACTTC.